The 25 T cell receptor beta chains below all came from one sample that was sequenced in a study of patients and donors after allogeneic stem cell transplantation. A single record per CDR3 protein comes from TCRdb applying MiXCR to the RT-PCR reads. This table holds 900,000 to 1,000,000 distinct CDR3 sequences, about a sixth found once. The sequenced sample consisted of blood, either unsorted or a sorted T cell fraction (not recorded which). These receptors came from a human donor who was either an allogeneic HSCT recipient or a stem cell or donor lymphocyte infusion donor (not recorded which). It is not recorded whose cells these are; they may come from a transplant donor.

The sample holds a few counts of this clonotype. The chain joins TRBV3-1 to TRBJ2-2, with TRBD1 as a possible D gene (6 bases). The germline gives CDR1 LGHDT, CDR2 YNNKEL (reference sequence). V was clipped by 4 bases and J by 4 bases, with 16 bases between them. The CDR3 runs 16 residues. The CDR3 DNA reads as TGTGCCAGCAGCCCCTCCCAAGGACAGATCACCGGGGAGCTGTTTTTT. As protein: CASSPSQGQITGELFF. Using reference TRBV3-1 and TRBJ2-2 for the parts outside the CDR3, the full variable domain is DTAVSQTPKYLVTQMGNDKSIKCEQNLGHDTMYWYKQDSKKFLKIMFSYNNKELIINETVPNRFSPKSPDKAHLNLHINSLELGDSAVYFCASSPSQGQITGELFFGEGSRLTVL.

The rearrangement joins TRBV5-1 to TRBJ2-7, with 8 nucleotides matching TRBD1. The CDR3 totals 16 residues. The trim removed 4 bases at V and 2 bases at J, leaving 11 bases unmatched. Germline values: CDR1 SGHRS, CDR2 YFSETQ. The chain's CDR3 is CASSLRAGGATYEQYF. The CDR3 DNA sequence: TGCGCCAGCAGCCTGAGAGCAGGGGGCGCAACCTACGAGCAGTACTTC.

The chain carries TRBV12-3 or TRBV12-4 and TRBJ2-5, with 13 bases that match TRBD2. V gave up 5 bases and J gave up 5 bases; unmatched junction bases: 11. The CDR3 is 17 amino acids. The CDR3 DNA follows: TGTGCCAGCAGTCCGGGATCGGGACTAGCGGGACTGGAGACCCAGTACTTC. It yields the protein CASSPGSGLAGLETQYF.

This clonotype was found a few times. The CDR3: CASSLGQEETQYF. As DNA, the CDR3 is TGTGCCAGCTCCCTTGGACAGGAAGAGACCCAGTACTTC. The V call is TRBV18, the J call TRBJ2-5, with 7 bases aligning to TRBD1. Germline V CDR1 and CDR2: KGHSH, LQKENI. J lost 3 bases, V lost 6 bases, and 4 bases had no gene match. CDR3 size: 13 residues.

This clonotype was recorded a few times. The chain recombines TRBV5-1 with TRBJ2-5; D is ambiguous. There are 14 residues in the CDR3. From germline, CDR1 is SGHRS and CDR2 YFSETQ. With 0 bases removed from V and 1 base from J, the gap between germline ends came to 7 bases. The CDR3 sequence: CASSLVQTQETQYF. The CDR3 nucleotides read TGCGCCAGCAGCTTGGTTCAGACCCAAGAGACCCAGTACTTC.

V gene TRBV6-1 combines with J gene TRBJ2-7; a possible D gene is TRBD1 (6 bases). The germline gives CDR1 MNHNS, CDR2 SASEGT. The length of the CDR3 is 14 residues. Between the trimmed V and J ends, which lost 6 bases and 1 base, there was a span of 13 bases. The CDR3 loop is CASRDLGQSYEQYF. Here the CDR3 DNA reads TGTGCCAGCAGGGATCTCGGACAGTCCTACGAGCAGTACTTC.

This chain joins TRBV12-3 or TRBV12-4 and TRBJ2-1, with TRBD2 matching 16 bases. CDR3 length: 18 residues. Unmatched junction bases numbered 10, after V lost 5 bases and J lost 6 bases. The CDR3 sequence: CASSPGTSGGGEGNEQFF. In DNA, the CDR3 is TGTGCCAGCAGTCCCGGGACTAGCGGGGGGGGGGAGGGCAATGAGCAGTTCTTC.

The chain has TRBV3-1 and TRBJ1-2; no reliable D call. V was shortened by 0 bases and J by 7 bases, with 12 bases between the two germline ends. The germline CDR1 and CDR2 sequences are LGHDT and YNNKEL (reference sequence). The CDR3 loop spans 14 amino acids. The CDR3 loop reads CASSQETGFSGYTF. CDR3 DNA sequence: TGTGCCAGCAGCCAAGAAACGGGGTTTAGTGGCTACACCTTC.

The chain uses TRBV20-1 and TRBJ2-2; possible D gene TRBD2, 6 bases. This CDR3 contains 14 residues. From germline, CDR1 is DFQATT and CDR2 SNEGSKA (reference sequence). Deletions cut 6 bases from V and 6 bases from J, with 17 bases between. The DNA of the CDR3 is TGCAGTGCCAGCCCGGACCCGGGGGCCGGGGAGCTGTTTTTT. It specifies CSASPDPGAGELFF.

The V and J genes are TRBV12-3 or TRBV12-4 and TRBJ2-7; 7 nucleotides agree with TRBD1. The J segment lost 0 bases and the V segment lost 5 bases, leaving 7 bases of the junction unmatched. The CDR3 is made up of 15 amino acids. The CDR3 coding sequence is TGTGCCAGCAGTAGCCGGGACAGACCCTCCTACGAGCAGTACTTC. Protein: CASSSRDRPSYEQYF.

This clonotype has only a few counts. J is TRBJ1-1 and V is TRBV6-1, with 8 bases identical to TRBD1. Germline lookup yields CDR1 MNHNS and CDR2 SASEGT. V lost 1 base to trimming and J lost 5 bases; unmatched junction nucleotides: 6. The CDR3 spans 15 residues. CDR3 sequence: CASSEGYRGRTEAFF. The CDR3 DNA reads TGTGCCAGCAGTGAAGGGTACAGGGGGAGGACTGAAGCTTTCTTT.

The table lists this clonotype with a few counts. The V call is TRBV14, the J call TRBJ2-7, with D tentatively TRBD2 (6 bases). The CDR3 extends over 15 amino acids. CDR1 is SGHDN and CDR2 is FVKESK in the germline V gene. V lost 2 bases, J lost 3 bases, and 14 bases lay in between. The CDR3 DNA reads TGTGCCAGCAGCCAAAATAGCGGAGAAAGCTACGAGCAGTACTTC. It translates to CASSQNSGESYEQYF.

V is TRBV25-1 and J is TRBJ1-4; TRBD1 might be the D (5 bases). This CDR3 comprises 15 residues. Germline V gene lookup returns CDR1 MGHDK and CDR2 SYGVNS. Trimming left V 1 base short and J 8 bases short, with 14 bases between. This CDR3 is CASSESGGVREKLFF. The CDR3 region has the DNA TGTGCCAGCAGTGAATCGGGAGGGGTTAGGGAAAAACTGTTTTTT.

This clonotype was observed a handful of times. The chain has TRBV15 and TRBJ1-6; tentative D call: TRBD1 (5 bases). Germline assignment: CDR1 LNHNV and CDR2 YYDKDF (reference sequence). The CDR3 is made up of 19 amino acids. Deletions cut 1 base from V and 0 bases from J, with 16 bases between. CDR3 loop: CATSRVGRSQSSYNSPLHF. The CDR3 bases are TGTGCCACCAGCAGAGTGGGACGGTCACAAAGCTCCTATAATTCACCCCTCCACTTT.

This clonotype was counted only a few times. The chain uses TRBV20-1 and TRBJ2-1; TRBD1 is a possible D gene (5 bases). Trimming removed 1 base from V and 4 bases from J, with 14 bases in between. Germline V gene data show CDR1 as DFQATT and CDR2 as SNEGSKA (reference sequence). This CDR3 region has 15 residues. In nucleotides, the CDR3 is TGCAGTGCTAGAGGGTCGGTGGCAGGGTACAATGAGCAGTTCTTC. This codes for CSARGSVAGYNEQFF.

The chain is built from TRBV6-1 and TRBJ1-2; D is undetermined. V lost 3 bases and J 4 bases, leaving 15 bases between the germline ends. Germline CDR1 MNHNS, CDR2 SASEGT. This CDR3 is built from 15 residues. The CDR3 coding sequence is TGTGCCAGCAGTGATAGGGCCCGTTCGTCCTATGGCTACACCTTC. Protein product: CASSDRARSSYGYTF.

The genes are TRBV5-1 and TRBJ2-2, with 14 nucleotides matching TRBD2. The CDR3 loop spans 17 amino acids. Germline-derived CDR1 and CDR2 are SGHRS and YFSETQ. With V trimmed by 2 bases and J by 7 bases, 7 bases remained unmatched. As DNA, the CDR3 is TGCGCCAGCAGCTTTGGGACTAGCGGGGGTCGCGGCGGGGAGCTGTTTTTT. Protein product: CASSFGTSGGRGGELFF.

The rearrangement uses TRBV5-1 and TRBJ1-1; D may be TRBD1 (5 bases). This CDR3 region has 15 residues. Germline V gene lookup returns CDR1 SGHRS and CDR2 YFSETQ. V dropped 4 bases and J dropped 2 bases, with 15 bases sitting between them. CDR3 bases: TGCGCCAGCAGCCCGCGAGAGGGGAGTAACACTGAAGCTTTCTTT. It translates to CASSPREGSNTEAFF. Drawing the rest from reference TRBV5-1 and TRBJ1-1, the complete variable domain is KAGVTQTPRYLIKTRGQQVTLSCSPISGHRSVSWYQQTPGQGLQFLFEYFSETQRNKGNFPGRFSGRQFSNSRSEMNVSTLELGDSALYLCASSPREGSNTEAFFGQGTRLTVV.

This chain joins TRBV20-1 and TRBJ2-1; no clear D gene. With 3 bases removed from V and 6 bases from J, the gap between germline ends came to 12 bases. CDR3 length: 13 residues. Germline CDR1 is DFQATT and CDR2 is SNEGSKA (reference sequence). The CDR3 region has the DNA TGCAGTGCTAGCCACGTCAGGCGCAATGAGCAGTTCTTC. This sequence encodes CSASHVRRNEQFF.

Many counts were recorded for this clonotype. This chain connects TRBV12-3 or TRBV12-4 to TRBJ1-1; D not resolved. The V gene lost 6 bases and the J gene lost 4 bases, with 12 bases spanning the gap. CDR3 length: 13 amino acids. CDR3: CASSLLVGTEAFF. CDR3 nucleotide sequence: TGTGCCAGCAGCCTGCTCGTTGGCACTGAAGCTTTCTTT.

The chain couples TRBV4-1 to TRBJ2-7, with 10 positions matching TRBD2. CDR3 size: 16 residues. The V gene's germline CDR1 is MGHRA and CDR2 YSYEKL. V lost 1 base, J lost 2 bases, and 5 bases stayed unmatched. CDR3 coding DNA: TGCGCCAGCAGCCAAGGGGCAGCGGGAGGGACCTACGAGCAGTACTTC. Amino acid sequence: CASSQGAAGGTYEQYF.

This clonotype was detected a few times. The V call is TRBV27, the J call TRBJ2-3, with D unresolved. The ends were cut back, 2 bases at V and 5 bases at J, with 8 bases in the middle. The CDR3 has 13 amino acids. CDR1 is MNHEY, CDR2 SMNVEV, per germline (reference sequence). The CDR3 DNA is TGTGCCAGCAGTTTAATTCTGCGAGATACGCAGTATTTT. Translation: CASSLILRDTQYF.

This clonotype was picked up a small number of times. The chain has TRBV20-1 and TRBJ1-4, with D hard to call. Germline CDR1 is DFQATT and CDR2 is SNEGSKA (reference sequence). V dropped 0 bases and J dropped 1 base, with 9 bases sitting between them. The CDR3 covers 15 residues. This chain's CDR3 is CSARDLRGTNEKLFF. CDR3 bases: TGCAGTGCTAGAGACCTCCGAGGAACTAATGAAAAACTGTTTTTT.

This clonotype was seen a few times. The V call is TRBV27, the J call TRBJ2-1; D gene unclear. Germline V gives CDR1 MNHEY, CDR2 SMNVEV (reference sequence). The V gene lost 8 bases and the J gene lost 5 bases, with 13 bases spanning the gap. This CDR3 region has 13 residues. Here the CDR3 reads CASAIGPHNEQFF. In DNA form, the CDR3 reads TGTGCCAGCGCGATAGGGCCTCACAATGAGCAGTTCTTC.

The CDR3: CASSSQGGVGYTF. CDR3 nucleotides: TGTGCCAGCAGCTCACAGGGTGGGGTAGGCTACACCTTC. The chain is built from TRBV7-3 and TRBJ1-2, with D perhaps TRBD1 (6 bases). CDR3 length: 13 amino acids. Deletions cut 4 bases from V and 8 bases from J, with 14 bases between. CDR1 is SGHTA and CDR2 is FQGTGA in the germline V gene.